This T cell receptor beta chain originates from a study of blood T cell repertoires in COVID-19. Study details: The study drew acute and convalescent COVID-19 samples from the United States, Italy and Spain. T cells, B-cell-depleted T cells, or PBMCs provided the cDNA or gDNA that served as material.

In the authors' methods: Estimation of nucleated cell counts was performed using reference gene primer amplification. Data came from immunoSEQ multiplex PCR; TCRdb stores just in-frame clones and leaves some out. D and trimming come from the DNA, and the V and J calls and clone size come from that table. Among over 250,000 clones listed, about 86% were seen once. Germline lookup yields CDR1 SGHRS and CDR2 YFSETQ. Trimming took off 0 bases at V and 5 bases at J, with 11 bases between the two ends. CDR3 length equals 14 residues. Self-reported history from a screening survey and questionnaire set each donor's cohort. This clone was recorded only once.

This chain uses TRBV5-1 with TRBJ1-2; possibly TRBD1 for D (5 bases). This sequence originates from a man aged 25 to 40 with acute COVID-19. The sequenced sample was PBMCs or T cells enriched from blood (not recorded which). The CDR3: CASSLVAGPYGYTF. The DNA of the CDR3 is TGCGCCAGCAGCTTGGTGGCAGGGCCGTATGGCTACACCTTC.